Below are 10 T cell receptor beta chains sequenced from a single sample in a study of cytomegalovirus exposure and HLA in healthy donors. It was with 60 Vbeta and 13 Jbeta primers that the PCR ran. The assay was immunoSEQ multiplex PCR, and TCRdb's table has in-frame clones only and misses some. The sample has 160,000 or so clones, around 80% seen once; the top ten hold roughly 8%. The sample consisted of PBMCs. The receptors were sampled from a male donor in good health and CMV-seropositive.

The chain employs TRBV30 and TRBJ1-2, with D hard to call. Between the trimmed V and J ends, which lost 1 base and 2 bases, there was a span of 14 bases. Germline V CDR1 and CDR2: GTSNPN, SVGIG (reference sequence). CDR3 length: 15 residues. In DNA, the CDR3 is TGTGCCTGGAGTGGCTACGCCGGGTTAAACTATGGCTACACCTTC. Residues: CAWSGYAGLNYGYTF.

This sequence joins TRBV5-1 and TRBJ2-1, with 11 bases lining up with TRBD2. The J segment lost 2 bases and the V segment lost 0 bases, leaving 1 base of the junction unmatched. Looked up from germline, CDR1 is SGHRS and CDR2 is YFSETQ. The CDR3 is made up of 16 amino acids. This chain's CDR3 is CASSLGLAGPYNEQFF. DNA for the CDR3: TGCGCCAGCAGCTTGGGACTAGCGGGGCCCTACAATGAGCAGTTCTTC.

The chain is built from TRBV7-9 and TRBJ2-7; D ambiguous. Trimming removed 4 bases at V and 7 bases at J, with 8 bases between. Germline CDR1 reads SEHNR; CDR2 reads FQNEAQ (reference sequence). There are 11 residues in the CDR3. The CDR3 nucleotides read TGTGCCAGCAGCTCAACAGAGGAGCAGTACTTC. Translation: CASSSTEEQYF.

This chain connects TRBV5-5 to TRBJ1-1; no definite D call. The germline V gene encodes CDR1 SGHKS and CDR2 YYEKEE (reference sequence). The CDR3 has 16 amino acids. Trimming took 2 bases from V and 0 from J, leaving 14 bases between them. In DNA, the CDR3 is TGTGCCAGCAGCTTAGTACCGGGTCCGATGAACACTGAAGCTTTCTTT. Translated, it gives CASSLVPGPMNTEAFF.

This clone has a handful of counts. The CDR3, as DNA: TGTGCCAGCAGCAAGGTAGGGGACAGCTTGGGAGGTGAAGCTTTCTTT. As protein: CASSKVGDSLGGEAFF. This chain joins TRBV21-1 and TRBJ1-1; TRBD1, the table's D call, lacks a check against the DNA. TRBV21-1 is shown as a pseudogene. This CDR3 is built from 16 residues.

This chain connects TRBV25-1 to TRBJ2-1; possibly TRBD1 for D (5 bases). The CDR3 has 15 residues. Germline loops: CDR1 MGHDK, CDR2 SYGVNS. V gave up 2 bases and J gave up 8 bases, with 16 bases separating them. CDR3 sequence: CASSEAGKLGDEQFF. CDR3 nucleotide sequence: TGTGCCAGCAGTGAAGCAGGGAAATTGGGCGATGAGCAGTTCTTC.

The chain joins TRBV30 to TRBJ2-7, with D possibly TRBD2 on 6 matching bases. CDR1 and CDR2 (germline): GTSNPN, SVGIG (reference sequence). CDR3 length: 14 residues. V lost 1 base and J lost 3, with 13 bases in between. The CDR3 reads CAWSEWQDYYEQYF. The CDR3, as DNA: TGTGCCTGGAGTGAGTGGCAGGACTACTACGAGCAGTACTTC.

This clone occurred a few times. The chain carries TRBV5-1 and TRBJ2-2; D gene unclear. The CDR3 consists of 16 residues. Per germline, CDR1 SGHRS and CDR2 YFSETQ. Trimming cost V 4 bases and J 1 base, with 14 bases left between them. The CDR3 DNA reads TGCGCCAGCAGCCCTTCCCTTGTCCGGAACACCGGGGAGCTGTTTTTT. It specifies CASSPSLVRNTGELFF.

The chain combines TRBV9 with TRBJ1-1; D is perhaps TRBD1 (5 bases). Germline CDR1 SGDLS, CDR2 YYNGEE. V gave up 0 bases and J gave up 4 bases, with 16 bases separating them. The CDR3 has 16 residues. In DNA form, the CDR3 reads TGTGCCAGCAGCGTAGGAATCAGGGCGGAAAGCACTGAAGCTTTCTTT. The encoded protein is CASSVGIRAESTEAFF.

This sequence joins TRBV28 and TRBJ2-7, with D possibly being TRBD2 (7 bases). Germline CDR1 and CDR2: MDHEN and SYDVKM. Trimming took 5 bases from V and 4 from J, leaving 18 bases between them. The CDR3 totals 15 residues. The CDR3 DNA reads TGTGCCAGCAGTAGCCCCGGGGGGCGGAGGTACGAGCAGTACTTC. As protein: CASSSPGGRRYEQYF.